The clone carrying this T cell receptor (beta chain) has only one observation. The antigen remains undetermined. A modified ARM-PCR protocol with three rounds of nested PCR amplified TCRbeta. A single record per CDR3 protein comes from TCRdb applying MiXCR to the multiplex PCR reads. The repertoire has nearly 50,000 distinct CDR3 sequences, 55% to 65% of them found once; the top ten carry around 30%. The data derive from a study of tumor and adjacent non-tumor tissue in lung cancer. Background on the study: The patients, 10 to 11 men and roughly 5 women, were roughly 30 to 80 with stage I to III disease.

CDR1 is SQVTM, CDR2 ANQGSEA, per germline. There are 13 residues in the CDR3. General study points: Patients with more diverse tumor TCRs had worse survival.

This sample's RNA came from whole unsorted tissue. The normal lung tissue was taken more than 3 cm from the tumor edge. The chain combines TRBV29-1 with TRBJ2-5; maybe TRBD2 (6 bases). The clonotype originates from a woman in her sixties or seventies with non-small cell lung cancer. The sample comprised distant non-tumor lung tissue. CDR3 region: CCAEVLAGETQYF. CDR3 DNA sequence: TGCTGCGCTGAGGTACTAGCAGGGGAGACCCAGTACTTC.